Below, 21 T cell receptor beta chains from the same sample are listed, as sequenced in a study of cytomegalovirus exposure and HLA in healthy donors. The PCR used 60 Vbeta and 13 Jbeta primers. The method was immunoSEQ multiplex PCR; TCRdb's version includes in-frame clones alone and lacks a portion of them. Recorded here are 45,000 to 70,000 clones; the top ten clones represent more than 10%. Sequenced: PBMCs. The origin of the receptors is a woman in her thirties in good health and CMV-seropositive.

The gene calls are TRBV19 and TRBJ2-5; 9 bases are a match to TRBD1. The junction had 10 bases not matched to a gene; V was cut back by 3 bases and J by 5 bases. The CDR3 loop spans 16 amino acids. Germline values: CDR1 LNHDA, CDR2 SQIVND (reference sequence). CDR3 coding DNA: TGTGCCAGTAGTATGGATGGGACAGGGTACCTGGAGACCCAGTACTTC. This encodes CASSMDGTGYLETQYF.

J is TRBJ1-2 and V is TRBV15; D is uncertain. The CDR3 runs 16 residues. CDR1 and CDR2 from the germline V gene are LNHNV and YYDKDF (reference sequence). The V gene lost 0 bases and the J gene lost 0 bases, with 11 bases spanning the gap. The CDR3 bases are TGTGCCACCAGCAGAGATAGCCAGCTCCCTAACTATGGCTACACCTTC. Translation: CATSRDSQLPNYGYTF.

CDR3 sequence (DNA): TGTGCCAGCAGAGACAGCTATGGCTACACCTTC. Its translation: CASRDSYGYTF. The V and J genes are TRBV27 and TRBJ1-2; possibly TRBD1 for D (5 bases). CDR1 is MNHEY, CDR2 SMNVEV, per germline (reference sequence). This CDR3 has 11 amino acids. The germline V and J ends were trimmed by 6 bases and 4 bases, with 6 bases remaining between them.

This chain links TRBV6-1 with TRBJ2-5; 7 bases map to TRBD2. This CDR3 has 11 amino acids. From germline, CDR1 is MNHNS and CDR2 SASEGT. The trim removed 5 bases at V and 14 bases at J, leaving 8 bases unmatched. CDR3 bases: TGTGCCAGCAGTTACCTGGGACTACCCTACTTC. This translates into CASSYLGLPYF.

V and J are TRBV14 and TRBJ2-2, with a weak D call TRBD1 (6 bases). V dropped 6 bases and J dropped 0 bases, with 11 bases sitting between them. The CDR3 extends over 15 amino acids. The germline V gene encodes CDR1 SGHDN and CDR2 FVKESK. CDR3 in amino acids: CASRKGTPNTGELFF. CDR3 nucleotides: TGTGCCAGCAGGAAGGGGACACCGAACACCGGGGAGCTGTTTTTT.

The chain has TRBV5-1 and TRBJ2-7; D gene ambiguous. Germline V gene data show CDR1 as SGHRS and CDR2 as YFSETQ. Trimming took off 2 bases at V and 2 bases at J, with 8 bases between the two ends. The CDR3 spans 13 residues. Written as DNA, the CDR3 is TGCGCCAGCAGCTTAGGCGGAACCTACGAGCAGTACTTC. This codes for CASSLGGTYEQYF.

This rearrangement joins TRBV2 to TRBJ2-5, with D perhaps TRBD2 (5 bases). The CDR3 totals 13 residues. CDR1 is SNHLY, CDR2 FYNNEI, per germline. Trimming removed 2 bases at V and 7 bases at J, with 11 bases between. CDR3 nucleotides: TGTGCCAGCAGTGAAAGAGGGTACGGGACCCAGTACTTC. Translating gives CASSERGYGTQYF. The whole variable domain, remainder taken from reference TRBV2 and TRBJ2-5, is EPEVTQTPSHQVTQMGQEVILRCVPISNHLYFYWYRQILGQKVEFLVSFYNNEISEKSEIFDDQFSVERPDGSNFTLKIRSTKLEDSAMYFCASSERGYGTQYFGPGTRLLVL.

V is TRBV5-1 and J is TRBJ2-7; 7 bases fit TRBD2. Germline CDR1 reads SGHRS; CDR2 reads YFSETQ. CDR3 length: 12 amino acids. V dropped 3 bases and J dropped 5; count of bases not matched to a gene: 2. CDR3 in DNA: TGCGCCAGCAGCTCTGGACTAGACGAGCAGTACTTC. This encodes CASSSGLDEQYF.

The CDR3 nucleotides read TGTGCCAGTAGTATAAGTCCTACGGGAGAGACCCAGTACTTC. This sequence encodes CASSISPTGETQYF. This chain links TRBV19 with TRBJ2-5; D is undetermined. The V end lost 2 bases, the J end lost 4 bases, and 11 bases lay between the germline ends. The CDR3 runs to 14 residues. CDR1 is LNHDA, CDR2 SQIVND, per germline (reference sequence).

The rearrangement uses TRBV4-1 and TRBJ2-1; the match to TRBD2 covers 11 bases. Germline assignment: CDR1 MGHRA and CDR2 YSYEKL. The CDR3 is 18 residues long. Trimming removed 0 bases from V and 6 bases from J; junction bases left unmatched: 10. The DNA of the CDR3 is TGCGCCAGCAGCCAAGAACGTGGTCAACTAGCGGGGGTCAATGAGCAGTTCTTC. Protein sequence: CASSQERGQLAGVNEQFF.

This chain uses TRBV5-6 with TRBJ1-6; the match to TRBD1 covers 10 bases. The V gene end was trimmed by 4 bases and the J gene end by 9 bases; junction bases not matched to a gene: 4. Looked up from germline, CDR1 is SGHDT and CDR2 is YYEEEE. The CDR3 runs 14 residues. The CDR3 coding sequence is TGTGCCAGCAGCGGCCGGGACAGGGGTTCACCCCTCCACTTT. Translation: CASSGRDRGSPLHF.

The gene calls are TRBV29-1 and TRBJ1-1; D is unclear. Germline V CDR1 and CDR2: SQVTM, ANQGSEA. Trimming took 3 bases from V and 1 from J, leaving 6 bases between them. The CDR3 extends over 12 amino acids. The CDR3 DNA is TGCAGCGTTGACAGGAAGAACACTGAAGCTTTCTTT. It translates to CSVDRKNTEAFF.

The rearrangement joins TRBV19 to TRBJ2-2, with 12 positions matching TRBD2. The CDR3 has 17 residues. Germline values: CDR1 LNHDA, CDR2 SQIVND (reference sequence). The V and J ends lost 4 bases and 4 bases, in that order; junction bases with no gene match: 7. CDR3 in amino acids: CASSRRTSGGTTGELFF. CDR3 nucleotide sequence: TGTGCCAGTAGTAGACGAACTAGCGGGGGGACCACCGGGGAGCTGTTTTTT.

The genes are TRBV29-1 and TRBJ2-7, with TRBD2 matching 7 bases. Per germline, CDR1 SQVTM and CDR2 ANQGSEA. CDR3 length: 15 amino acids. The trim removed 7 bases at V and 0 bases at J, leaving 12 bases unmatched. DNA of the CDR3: TGCAGCGGTTGGGGGGGGACTCAGGGCTCCTACGAGCAGTACTTC. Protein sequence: CSGWGGTQGSYEQYF.

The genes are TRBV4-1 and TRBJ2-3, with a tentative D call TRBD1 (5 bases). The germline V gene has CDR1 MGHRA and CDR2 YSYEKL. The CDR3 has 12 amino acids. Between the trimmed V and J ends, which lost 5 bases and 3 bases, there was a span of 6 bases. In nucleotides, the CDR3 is TGCGCCAGCAGCGGGGCGACAGATACGCAGTATTTT. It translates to CASSGATDTQYF.

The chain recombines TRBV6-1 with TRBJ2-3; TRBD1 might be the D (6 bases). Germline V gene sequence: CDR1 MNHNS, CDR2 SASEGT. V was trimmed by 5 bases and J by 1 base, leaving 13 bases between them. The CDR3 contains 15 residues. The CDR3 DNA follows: TGTGCCAGCAGTTCGGACAGCCATGGCACAGATACGCAGTATTTT. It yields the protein CASSSDSHGTDTQYF.

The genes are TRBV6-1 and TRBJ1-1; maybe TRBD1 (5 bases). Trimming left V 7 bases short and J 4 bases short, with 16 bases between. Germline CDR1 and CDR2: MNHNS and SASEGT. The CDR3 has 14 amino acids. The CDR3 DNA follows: TGTGCCAGCACCCTCTGGGGCGTAGGCACTGAAGCTTTCTTT. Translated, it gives CASTLWGVGTEAFF.

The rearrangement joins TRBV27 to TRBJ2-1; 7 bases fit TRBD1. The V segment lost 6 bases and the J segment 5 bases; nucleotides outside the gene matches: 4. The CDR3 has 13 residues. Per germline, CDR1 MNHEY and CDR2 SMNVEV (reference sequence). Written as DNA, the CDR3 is TGTGCCAGCAGCGGACAGGAAGACAATGAGCAGTTCTTC. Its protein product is CASSGQEDNEQFF.

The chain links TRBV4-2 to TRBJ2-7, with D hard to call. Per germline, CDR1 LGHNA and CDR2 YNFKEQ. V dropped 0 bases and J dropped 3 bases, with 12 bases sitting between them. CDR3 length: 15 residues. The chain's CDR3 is CASSQEYNSNYEQYF. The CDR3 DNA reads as TGTGCCAGCAGCCAAGAATATAACAGTAACTACGAGCAGTACTTC.

This chain's CDR3 is CASSAQASYEQYF. In nucleotides, the CDR3 is TGTGCCAGTAGTGCGCAGGCCTCCTACGAGCAGTACTTC. The chain carries TRBV19 and TRBJ2-7; D ambiguous. The CDR3 sequence is 13 residues long. Trimming removed 5 bases from V and 0 bases from J, with 8 bases in between. Germline CDR1 LNHDA, CDR2 SQIVND (reference sequence).

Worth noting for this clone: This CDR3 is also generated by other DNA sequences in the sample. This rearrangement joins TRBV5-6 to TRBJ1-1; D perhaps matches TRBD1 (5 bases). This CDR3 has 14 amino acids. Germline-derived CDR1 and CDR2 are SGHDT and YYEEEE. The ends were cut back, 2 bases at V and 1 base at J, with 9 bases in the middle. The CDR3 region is CASSFIDRNTEAFF. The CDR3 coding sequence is TGTGCCAGCAGCTTTATAGACAGGAACACTGAAGCTTTCTTT.